Detailed here is one T cell receptor (beta chain). Assay: immunoSEQ multiplex PCR; the TCRdb copy retains only in-frame clones and omits some. Here the sample spans hundreds of thousands of clones, roughly 88% being singletons. The sample belongs to a study of shared T cell receptors in the human thymus. The CDR3 runs to 17 residues. Germline lookup yields CDR1 SQVTM and CDR2 ANQGSEA. The V gene lost 0 bases and the J gene lost 1 base, with 16 bases spanning the gap. These same records also appear under a second study, on human thymus T cells. As reported in that work: Thymic material originated from resections removed in the course of corrective heart surgery. Thymic and blood repertoires showed apparently biased V and J gene usage. Related work found strong thymic repertoire overlap between unrelated individuals.

Material for sequencing was thymocytes. The TCR sequence derives from a boy younger than two with a congenital heart defect. The V and J genes are TRBV29-1 and TRBJ2-1; TRBD2 is a possible D gene (6 bases). CDR3 in DNA: TGCAGCGTTGAAGAATGGACCCCAGCGGGTTCCTACAATGAGCAGTTCTTC. Protein sequence: CSVEEWTPAGSYNEQFF.